One sample yielded the 5 T cell receptor beta chains listed below, sequenced in a study of blood T cells in healthy people across ages. Alongside a J-beta primer mix, a sample-barcoded 5' primer served in a second PCR lasting about 7 to 12 cycles. TCRdb processed the 5' RACE reads anew with MiXCR; each CDR3 protein has one entry. The sample has some 1.8 million distinct CDR3 sequences, about 39% seen once. Material for sequencing was blood. Source of these receptors: a human donor in good health.

The chain couples TRBV11-2 to TRBJ2-1; D not certain. The CDR3 length is 14 residues. V shed 1 base and J shed 7 bases, with 11 bases lying between them. Germline V CDR1 and CDR2: SGHAT, FQNNGV. The CDR3 DNA follows: TGTGCCAGCAGCTTAGGTAGGGTTGTGAATGAGCAGTTCTTC. Its translation: CASSLGRVVNEQFF. Supplemented by reference TRBV11-2 and TRBJ2-1, the full variable domain reads EAGVAQSPRYKIIEKRQSVAFWCNPISGHATLYWYQQILGQGPKLLIQFQNNGVVDDSQLPKDRFSAERLKGVDSTLKIQPAKLEDSAVYLCASSLGRVVNEQFFGPGTRLTVL.

This clonotype was seen more than once but under ten times. The rearrangement joins TRBV25-1 to TRBJ1-5; a possible D gene is TRBD1 (5 bases). Trimming took off 1 base at V and 5 bases at J, with 9 bases between the two ends. Germline loops: CDR1 MGHDK, CDR2 SYGVNS. The CDR3 consists of 14 residues. CDR3 nucleotide sequence: TGTGCCAGCAGTGAATTTGGGGGATATCAGCCCCAGCATTTT. Its translation is CASSEFGGYQPQHF.

This chain links TRBV5-1 with TRBJ1-2, with D hard to call. The CDR3 totals 13 residues. V was pared by 4 bases and J by 8 bases, with 15 bases between. The germline V gene has CDR1 SGHRS and CDR2 YFSETQ. The CDR3 DNA reads TGCGCCAGCAGCCCGAGGTCGCACAGCGGCTACACCTTC. Amino acids: CASSPRSHSGYTF.

This chain connects TRBV7-2 to TRBJ1-2; TRBD1 matches at 12 bases. Germline V gives CDR1 SGHTA, CDR2 FQGNSA. V was pared by 1 base and J by 6 bases, with 6 bases of the junction left unmatched. The CDR3 length is 16 residues. This CDR3 is CASSLGGTGGGHGYTF. CDR3 nucleotide sequence: TGTGCCAGCAGCTTAGGAGGGACAGGGGGCGGGCATGGCTACACCTTC.

The J gene is TRBJ1-1, the V gene TRBV7-3; D uncertain. V was clipped by 3 bases and J by 4 bases, with 9 bases between them. This CDR3 comprises 13 residues. The germline gives CDR1 SGHTA, CDR2 FQGTGA. Here the CDR3 reads CASSLSPATEAFF. The DNA for the CDR3 is TGTGCCAGCAGCTTGAGTCCCGCCACTGAAGCTTTCTTT.